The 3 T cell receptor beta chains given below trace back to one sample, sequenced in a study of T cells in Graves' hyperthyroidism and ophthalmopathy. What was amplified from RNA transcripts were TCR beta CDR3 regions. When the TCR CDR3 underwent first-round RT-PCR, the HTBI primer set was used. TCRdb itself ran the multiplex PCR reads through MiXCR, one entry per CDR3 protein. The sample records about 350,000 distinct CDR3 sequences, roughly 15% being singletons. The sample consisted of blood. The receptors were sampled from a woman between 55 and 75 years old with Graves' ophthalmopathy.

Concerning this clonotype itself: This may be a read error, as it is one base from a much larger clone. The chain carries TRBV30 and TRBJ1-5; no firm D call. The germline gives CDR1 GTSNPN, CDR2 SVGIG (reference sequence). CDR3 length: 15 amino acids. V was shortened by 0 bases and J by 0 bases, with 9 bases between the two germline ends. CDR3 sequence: CAWSVWASSNQPQHF. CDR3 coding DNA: TGTGCCTGGAGTGTATGGGCCTCTAGCAATCAGCCCCAGCATTTT. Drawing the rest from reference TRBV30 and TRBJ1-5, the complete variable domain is SQTIHQWPATLVQPVGSPLSLECTVEGTSNPNLYWYRQAAGRGLQLLFYSVGIGQISSEVPQNLSASRPQDRQFILSSKKLLLSDSGFYLCAWSVWASSNQPQHFGDGTRLSIL.

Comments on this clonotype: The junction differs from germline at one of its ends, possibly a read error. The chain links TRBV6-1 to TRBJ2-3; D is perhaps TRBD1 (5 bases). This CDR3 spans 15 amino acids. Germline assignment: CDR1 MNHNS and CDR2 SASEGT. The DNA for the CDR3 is TGTGGCAGCAGTGAAAAGGCAGGGAATCCAGATACGCAGTATTTT. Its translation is CGSSEKAGNPDTQYF.

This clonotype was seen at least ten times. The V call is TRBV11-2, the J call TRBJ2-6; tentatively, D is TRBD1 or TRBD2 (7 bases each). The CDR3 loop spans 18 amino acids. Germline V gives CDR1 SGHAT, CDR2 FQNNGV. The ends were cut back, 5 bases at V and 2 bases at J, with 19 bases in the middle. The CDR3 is CASSPGGGRLAGANVLTF. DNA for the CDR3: TGTGCCAGCAGCCCAGGGGGGGGTCGCCTGGCTGGGGCCAACGTCCTGACTTTC.